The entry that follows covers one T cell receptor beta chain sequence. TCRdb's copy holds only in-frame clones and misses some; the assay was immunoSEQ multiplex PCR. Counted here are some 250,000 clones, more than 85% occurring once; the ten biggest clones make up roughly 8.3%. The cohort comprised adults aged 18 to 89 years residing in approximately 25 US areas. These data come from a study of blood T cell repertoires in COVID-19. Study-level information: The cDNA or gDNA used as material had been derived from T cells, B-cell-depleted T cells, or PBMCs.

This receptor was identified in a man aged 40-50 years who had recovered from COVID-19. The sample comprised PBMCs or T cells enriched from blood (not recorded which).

In nucleotides, the CDR3 is TGTGCCAGCAGCCCCTACAGGGTCGCGAACTATGGCTACACCTTC. Translation: CASSPYRVANYGYTF. This chain links TRBV7-2 with TRBJ1-2, with TRBD1 as a possible D gene (6 bases). The ends were cut back, 5 bases at V and 2 bases at J, with 15 bases in the middle. CDR1 and CDR2 from the germline V gene are SGHTA and FQGNSA. The CDR3 contains 15 residues.